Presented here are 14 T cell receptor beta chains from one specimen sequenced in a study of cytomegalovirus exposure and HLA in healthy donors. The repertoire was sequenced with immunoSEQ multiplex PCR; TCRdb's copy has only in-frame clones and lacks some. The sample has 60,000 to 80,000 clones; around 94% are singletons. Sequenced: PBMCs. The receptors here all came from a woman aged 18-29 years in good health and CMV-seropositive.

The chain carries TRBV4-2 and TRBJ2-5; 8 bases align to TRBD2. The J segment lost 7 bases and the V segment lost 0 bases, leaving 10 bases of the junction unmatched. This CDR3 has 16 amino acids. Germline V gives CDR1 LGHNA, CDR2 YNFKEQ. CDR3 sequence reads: CASSQDGGGTTGTQYF. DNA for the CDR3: TGTGCCAGCAGCCAAGACGGCGGGGGGACCACGGGGACCCAGTACTTC.

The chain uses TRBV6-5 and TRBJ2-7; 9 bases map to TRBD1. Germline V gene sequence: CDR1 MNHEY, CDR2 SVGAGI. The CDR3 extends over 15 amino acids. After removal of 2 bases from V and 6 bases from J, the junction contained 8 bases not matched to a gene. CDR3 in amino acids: CASSYRGQGFPEQYF. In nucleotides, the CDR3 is TGTGCCAGCAGTTACCGGGGACAGGGCTTCCCCGAGCAGTACTTC.

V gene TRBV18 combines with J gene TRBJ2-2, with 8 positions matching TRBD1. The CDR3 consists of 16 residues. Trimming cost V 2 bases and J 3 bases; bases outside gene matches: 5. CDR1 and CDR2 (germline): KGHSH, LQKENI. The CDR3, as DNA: TGTGCCAGCTCACCATGGACAGGGACGTACACCGGGGAGCTGTTTTTT. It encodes CASSPWTGTYTGELFF.

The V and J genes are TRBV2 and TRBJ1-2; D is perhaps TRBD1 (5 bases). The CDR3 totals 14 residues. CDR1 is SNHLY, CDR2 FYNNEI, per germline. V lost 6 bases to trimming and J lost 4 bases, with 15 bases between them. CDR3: CASRGDYGGYGYTF. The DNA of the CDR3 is TGTGCCAGCAGGGGGGATTACGGGGGCTATGGCTACACCTTC. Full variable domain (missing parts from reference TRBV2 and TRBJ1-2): EPEVTQTPSHQVTQMGQEVILRCVPISNHLYFYWYRQILGQKVEFLVSFYNNEISEKSEIFDDQFSVERPDGSNFTLKIRSTKLEDSAMYFCASRGDYGGYGYTFGSGTRLTVV.

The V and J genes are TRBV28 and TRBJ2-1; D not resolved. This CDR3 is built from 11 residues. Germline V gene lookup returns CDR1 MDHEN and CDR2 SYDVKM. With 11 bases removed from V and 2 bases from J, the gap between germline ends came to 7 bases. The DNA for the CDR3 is TGTGCCTCCCGGGCCTACAATGAGCAGTTCTTC. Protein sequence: CASRAYNEQFF.

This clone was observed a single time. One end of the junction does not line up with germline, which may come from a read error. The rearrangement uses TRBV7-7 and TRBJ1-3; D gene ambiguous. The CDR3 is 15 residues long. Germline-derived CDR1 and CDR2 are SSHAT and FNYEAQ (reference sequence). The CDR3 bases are TGTGCTAGCAGCTTAGGCGGCTTGGAGAGAGGCACCATATATTTT. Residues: CASSLGGLERGTIYF.

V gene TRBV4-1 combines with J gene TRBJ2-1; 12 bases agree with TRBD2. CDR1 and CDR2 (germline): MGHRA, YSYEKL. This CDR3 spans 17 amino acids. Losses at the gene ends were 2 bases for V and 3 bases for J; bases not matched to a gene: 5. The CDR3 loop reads CASSQSSGGVNYNEQFF. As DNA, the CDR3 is TGCGCCAGCAGCCAATCTAGCGGGGGGGTAAACTACAATGAGCAGTTCTTC.

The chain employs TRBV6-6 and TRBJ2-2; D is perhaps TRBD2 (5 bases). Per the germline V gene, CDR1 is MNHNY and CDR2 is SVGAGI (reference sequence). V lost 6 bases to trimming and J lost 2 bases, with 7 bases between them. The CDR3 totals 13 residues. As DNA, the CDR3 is TGTGCCAGCAGCAGGACTAACACCGGGGAGCTGTTTTTT. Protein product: CASSRTNTGELFF.

CDR3 protein: CASSLSGGTSLALYNEQFF. In DNA, the CDR3 is TGTGCCAGCAGTTTATCGGGAGGGACTAGCCTTGCTCTTTACAATGAGCAGTTCTTC. This chain links TRBV27 with TRBJ2-1; TRBD2 matches 9 bases. This CDR3 contains 19 residues. Trimming at V came to 0 bases and at J to 4 bases, leaving 13 bases not matched to a gene. Germline V CDR1 and CDR2: MNHEY, SMNVEV (reference sequence).

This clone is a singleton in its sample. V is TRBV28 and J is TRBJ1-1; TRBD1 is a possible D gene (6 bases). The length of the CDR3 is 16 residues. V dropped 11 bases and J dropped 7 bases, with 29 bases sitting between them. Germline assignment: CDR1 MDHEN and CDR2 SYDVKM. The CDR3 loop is CASEGGQAETTDEAFF. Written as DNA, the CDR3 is TGTGCCTCCGAGGGGGGGCAGGCCGAAACGACCGATGAAGCTTTCTTT.

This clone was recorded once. The CDR3 nucleotides read TGTGCCAGCAGCCCTATGGTAGCGGGGTTACAAGAGACCCAGTACTTC. As protein: CASSPMVAGLQETQYF. The rearrangement links TRBV7-9 to TRBJ2-5, with 8 positions matching TRBD2. CDR3 length: 16 residues. In germline, CDR1 is SEHNR, CDR2 FQNEAQ (reference sequence). V was clipped by 5 bases and J by 2 bases; unmatched bases: 10. The complete variable domain, with remaining parts taken from reference TRBV7-9 and TRBJ2-5, reads DTGVSQNPRHKITKRGQNVTFRCDPISEHNRLYWYRQTLGQGPEFLTYFQNEAQLEKSRLLSDRFSAERPKGSFSTLEIQRTEQGDSAMYLCASSPMVAGLQETQYFGPGTRLLVL.

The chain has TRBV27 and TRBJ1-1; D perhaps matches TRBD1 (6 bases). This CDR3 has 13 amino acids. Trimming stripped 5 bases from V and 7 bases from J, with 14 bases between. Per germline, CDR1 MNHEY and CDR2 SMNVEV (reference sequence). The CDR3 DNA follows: TGTGCCAGCAGTATCGACAGGAACCTTGAAGCTTTCTTT. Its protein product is CASSIDRNLEAFF.

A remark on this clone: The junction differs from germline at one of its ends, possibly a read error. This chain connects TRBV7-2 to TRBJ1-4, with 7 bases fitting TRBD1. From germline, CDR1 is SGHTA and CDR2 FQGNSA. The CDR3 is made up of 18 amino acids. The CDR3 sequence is CASSLAGIRDRYNEKLFF. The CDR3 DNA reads TGTGCCAGCAGCCTAGCCGGAATTAGGGACAGATATAATGAAAAACTGTTTTTT.

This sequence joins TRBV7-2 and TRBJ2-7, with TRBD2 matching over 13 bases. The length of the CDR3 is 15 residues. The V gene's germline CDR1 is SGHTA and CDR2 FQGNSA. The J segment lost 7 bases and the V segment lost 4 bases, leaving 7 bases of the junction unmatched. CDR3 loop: CASSYGLAGAGEQYF. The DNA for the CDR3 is TGTGCCAGCAGCTACGGACTAGCGGGAGCTGGTGAGCAGTACTTC.